The T cell receptor beta chain under discussion was sequenced for a study of shared clonotypes between healthy human individuals. This clone was seen only once. Its antigen remains unknown. This CDR3 region has 16 residues. Trimming cost V 4 bases and J 0 bases, with 16 bases left between them. Germline lookup yields CDR1 MNHEY and CDR2 SVGAGI. Notes on the study in general: Researchers sampled blood only, noting tissue repertoires likely differ. In four donors, about 5% of naive CD4 clonotypes appeared in common.

The authors split each subset's genomic DNA evenly across several immunoSEQ plates. The method was immunoSEQ multiplex PCR; TCRdb's version includes in-frame clones alone and lacks a portion of them. The sample contains approximately 2,000,000 clones, under 95% of which appear only once. The sequence derives from a young man in good health. Some clones in this sample may be carry-over from other donors' samples. Sequencing was carried out using naive CD4+ T cells from PBMCs. Subset described: CD45RA+ positively selected. The chain combines TRBV6-5 with TRBJ2-7; the D is unclear. Written as DNA, the CDR3 is TGTGCCAGCAGTTCCGATACCAGACCCACCTCCTACGAGCAGTACTTC. This codes for CASSSDTRPTSYEQYF.